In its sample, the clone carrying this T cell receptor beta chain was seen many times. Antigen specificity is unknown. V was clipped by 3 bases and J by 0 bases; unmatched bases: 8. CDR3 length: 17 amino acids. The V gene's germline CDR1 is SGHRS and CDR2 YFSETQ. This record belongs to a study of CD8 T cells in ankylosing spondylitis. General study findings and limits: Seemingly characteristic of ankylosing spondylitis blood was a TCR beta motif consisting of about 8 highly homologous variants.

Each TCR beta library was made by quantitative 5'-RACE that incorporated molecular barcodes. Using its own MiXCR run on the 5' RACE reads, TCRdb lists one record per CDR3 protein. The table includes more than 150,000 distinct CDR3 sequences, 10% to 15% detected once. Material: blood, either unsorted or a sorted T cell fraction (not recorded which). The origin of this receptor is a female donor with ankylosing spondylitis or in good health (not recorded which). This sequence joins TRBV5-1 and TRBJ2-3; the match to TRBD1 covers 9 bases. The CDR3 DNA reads TGCGCCAGCAGCTCGGACAGGGGCCGTGCTAGCACAGATACGCAGTATTTT. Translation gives CASSSDRGRASTDTQYF.